This record looks at one T cell receptor (beta chain) sequence and its context. Source study methods: Estimation of nucleated cell counts relied on the amplification of reference gene primers. Profiling relied on immunoSEQ multiplex PCR, and the TCRdb table lists in-frame clones only, not all of them. That table supplies the V and J calls and clone size; D and trimming were determined from the DNA. The sample has tens of thousands of clones; around 90% are singletons. The sample comes from a study of blood T cell repertoires in COVID-19. Study as a whole: From T cells, B-cell-depleted T cells, or PBMCs came the material, which was cDNA or gDNA.

Between the trimmed V and J ends, which lost 5 bases and 2 bases, there was a span of 14 bases. Per the germline V gene, CDR1 is LNHDA and CDR2 is SQIVND (reference sequence). This CDR3 is built from 15 residues. The source material was peripheral blood. The chain recombines TRBV19 with TRBJ2-3, with D possibly matching TRBD2 (5 bases). This TCR was sampled from a human donor with active COVID-19. The donor label of this sample is uncertain. The CDR3 sequence is CASSRGLPYTDTQYF. The DNA for the CDR3 is TGTGCCAGTAGTCGGGGTCTACCTTACACAGATACGCAGTATTTT.